Listed here are 28 T cell receptor beta chains from one sample, sequenced in a study of regulatory T cells in long-lasting Graves disease. According to the study, TCR beta libraries were built with iRepertoire HTBI primers and CDR3-region Arm-PCR. TCRdb redid the calling of the multiplex PCR reads with MiXCR, one entry per CDR3 protein. The sample carries hundreds of thousands of distinct CDR3 sequences, around 23% recorded once. Time point of the sample: persistent/refractory GD, antithyroid drugs over 5 years with positive TRAb. Extracted PBMC RNA gave rise to the TCR library. Specimen: peripheral blood mononuclear cells (PBMCs), collected when the disease was refractory, from a patient treated with antithyroid drugs. The receptors here all came from a female donor with Graves disease.

This clonotype was seen more than once but under ten times. The chain uses TRBV9 and TRBJ2-1, with TRBD2 matching over 9 bases. Germline CDR1 SGDLS, CDR2 YYNGEE. CDR3 length: 18 residues. With 4 bases clipped from V and 6 bases from J, the junction kept 17 bases outside the gene matches. The CDR3 DNA sequence: TGTGCCAGCAGCCTCAGGGGTAGCGGGAGAGCTAGTGGCAATGAGCAGTTCTTC. Amino acids: CASSLRGSGRASGNEQFF. Full variable domain (missing parts from reference TRBV9 and TRBJ2-1): DSGVTQTPKHLITATGQRVTLRCSPRSGDLSVYWYQQSLDQGLQFLIQYYNGEERAKGNILERFSAQQFPDLHSELNLSSLELGDSALYFCASSLRGSGRASGNEQFFGPGTRLTVL.

This clonotype was seen more than once but under ten times. The chain is built from TRBV19 and TRBJ2-1, with 8 nucleotides matching TRBD1. The ends lost 7 bases at V and 9 bases at J; junction bases unmatched: 11. The germline V gene encodes CDR1 LNHDA and CDR2 SQIVND (reference sequence). This CDR3 has 14 residues. CDR3 nucleotide sequence: TGTGCCAGTACCGTCGCCGCAGGGGGCAGTGAGCAGTTCTTC. Protein product: CASTVAAGGSEQFF.

To note about this clonotype: One base away lies a much larger clone, so this may be a sequencing read error. The chain links TRBV11-2 to TRBJ2-7; D is possibly TRBD1 (5 bases). The germline gives CDR1 SGHAT, CDR2 FQNNGV. V gave up 1 base and J gave up 8 bases, with 18 bases separating them. The CDR3 length is 15 residues. The CDR3 nucleotides read TGTGCCAGCAGCTTAGTAAAAGGACCAGGACACAAGCAGTACTTC. The encoded protein is CASSLVKGPGHKQYF. Drawing the rest from reference TRBV11-2 and TRBJ2-7, the complete variable domain is EAGVAQSPRYKIIEKRQSVAFWCNPISGHATLYWYQQILGQGPKLLIQFQNNGVVDDSQLPKDRFSAERLKGVDSTLKIQPAKLEDSAVYLCASSLVKGPGHKQYFGPGTRLTVT.

The chain recombines TRBV11-3 with TRBJ2-1; D possibly corresponds to TRBD2 (5 bases). Trimming stripped 4 bases from V and 6 bases from J, with 10 bases between. Germline V gene lookup returns CDR1 SGHNT and CDR2 YENEEA. The CDR3 has 13 amino acids. CDR3 in amino acids: CASSSGEVNEQFF. CDR3 in DNA: TGTGCCAGCAGCTCCGGGGAAGTCAATGAGCAGTTCTTC.

The V call is TRBV29-1, the J call TRBJ1-2; D is ambiguous. This CDR3 is built from 15 residues. Germline lookup yields CDR1 SQVTM and CDR2 ANQGSEA. V was pared by 6 bases and J by 3 bases, with 20 bases between. The CDR3 here is CSVLGGRPFYYGYTF. The CDR3 coding sequence is TGCAGCGTGCTCGGTGGCAGGCCGTTCTACTATGGCTACACCTTC.

This clonotype was seen more than once but under ten times. The V call is TRBV6-1, the J call TRBJ2-7; 7 bases are shared with TRBD2. The length of the CDR3 is 14 residues. The V segment lost 3 bases and the J segment 6 bases; nucleotides outside the gene matches: 8. Germline CDR1 and CDR2: MNHNS and SASEGT. The CDR3 DNA is TGTGCCAGCAGTGAGGTGTCTAGCGGAGGCGAGCAGTACTTC. It translates to CASSEVSSGGEQYF.

J is TRBJ2-3 and V is TRBV10-3; perhaps D is TRBD1 or TRBD2 (6 bases each). CDR3 size: 17 residues. Between the trimmed V and J ends, which lost 5 bases and 1 base, there was a span of 19 bases. Germline CDR1 and CDR2: ENHRY and SYGVKD. CDR3 bases: TGTGCCATCAGTCCCTCAAGGGGGGCTAGCGGCACAGATACGCAGTATTTT. It encodes CAISPSRGASGTDTQYF.

This clonotype was detected ten times or more. The chain is built from TRBV3-1 and TRBJ2-5; TRBD2 aligns across 11 bases. This CDR3 spans 17 amino acids. Germline V gives CDR1 LGHDT, CDR2 YNNKEL (reference sequence). V dropped 4 bases and J dropped 4; count of bases not matched to a gene: 11. Here the CDR3 DNA reads TGTGCCAGCAGCCTCATAGCGGGAGGGCCGGTGGGAGAGACCCAGTACTTC. Translating it yields CASSLIAGGPVGETQYF.

This clonotype was seen a few times. The rearrangement joins TRBV10-2 to TRBJ2-7; TRBD2 might be the D (5 bases). Trimming pared 4 bases from V and 4 bases from J, leaving 14 bases between. The CDR3 sequence is 14 residues long. The germline V gene encodes CDR1 WSHSY and CDR2 SAAADI. The CDR3 protein is CASSALGGFYEQYF. DNA for the CDR3: TGCGCCAGCAGTGCCCTCGGAGGATTTTACGAGCAGTACTTC.

The J gene is TRBJ1-5, the V gene TRBV20-1, with D unclear. Germline V gene sequence: CDR1 DFQATT, CDR2 SNEGSKA (reference sequence). This CDR3 region has 16 residues. V gave up 6 bases and J gave up 2 bases, with 20 bases separating them. CDR3 in amino acids: CSAEEEPRGGNQPQHF. The CDR3 DNA sequence: TGCAGTGCCGAAGAGGAACCCCGTGGTGGCAATCAGCCCCAGCATTTT.

This chain links TRBV12-3 or TRBV12-4 with TRBJ2-3; 7 nucleotides match TRBD1. Germline trimming cut 4 bases from V and 7 bases from J; bases unmatched to any gene: 8. The CDR3 consists of 14 residues. The CDR3 sequence is CASSSLQGWNTQYF. For the CDR3, the DNA is TGTGCCAGCAGTTCCCTACAGGGGTGGAATACGCAGTATTTT.

This chain uses TRBV5-1 with TRBJ1-1, with a possible D match to TRBD1 (6 bases). The V end lost 0 bases, the J end lost 2 bases, and 11 bases lay between the germline ends. Germline CDR1 reads SGHRS; CDR2 reads YFSETQ. The CDR3 is 15 amino acids. CDR3 sequence: CASSLDGQTNTEAFF. CDR3 bases: TGCGCCAGCAGCTTGGACGGACAGACTAACACTGAAGCTTTCTTT. The full variable domain, rest sourced from reference TRBV5-1 and TRBJ1-1, is KAGVTQTPRYLIKTRGQQVTLSCSPISGHRSVSWYQQTPGQGLQFLFEYFSETQRNKGNFPGRFSGRQFSNSRSEMNVSTLELGDSALYLCASSLDGQTNTEAFFGQGTRLTVV.

This clonotype came up a few times. This chain connects TRBV6-1 to TRBJ1-6; TRBD1 might be the D (5 bases). Germline CDR1 MNHNS, CDR2 SASEGT. There are 18 residues in the CDR3. V lost 5 bases and J lost 0, with 17 bases in between. CDR3 sequence: CASSPAGVVSSYNSPLHF. Written as DNA, the CDR3 is TGTGCCAGCAGTCCCGCGGGGGTTGTAAGCTCCTATAATTCACCCCTCCACTTT.

The table lists this clonotype with many counts. V gene TRBV27 combines with J gene TRBJ1-6; D is ambiguous. From germline, CDR1 is MNHEY and CDR2 SMNVEV (reference sequence). V was clipped by 7 bases and J by 6 bases, with 13 bases between them. The CDR3 has 14 amino acids. CDR3 loop: CASTPRGVNSPLHF. The CDR3 nucleotides are TGTGCCAGCACCCCGCGTGGTGTTAATTCACCCCTCCACTTT.

CDR3 sequence reads: CSAEDRNTGELFF. The CDR3 DNA reads TGCAGTGCCGAGGACAGGAACACCGGGGAGCTGTTTTTT. This sequence joins TRBV20-1 and TRBJ2-2; possible D gene TRBD1, 6 bases. The length of the CDR3 is 13 residues. CDR1 and CDR2 from the germline V gene are DFQATT and SNEGSKA (reference sequence). The germline V and J ends were trimmed by 6 bases and 1 base, with 9 bases remaining between them.

This clonotype was detected a few times. The rearrangement links TRBV5-1 to TRBJ2-7, with 9 bases identical to TRBD1. Germline V gives CDR1 SGHRS, CDR2 YFSETQ. CDR3 length: 16 amino acids. Germline trimming cut 2 bases from V and 6 bases from J; bases unmatched to any gene: 12. The CDR3 DNA reads as TGCGCCAGCAGCTTAGGTTCCGGGACAGGGATAGGCGAGCAGTACTTC. Translation: CASSLGSGTGIGEQYF.

V gene TRBV10-2 combines with J gene TRBJ2-7, with 10 bases lining up with TRBD2. CDR3 length: 11 residues. Germline CDR1 WSHSY, CDR2 SAAADI. V trimming: 10 bases; J trimming: 6 bases; junction bases outside the gene matches: 3. The CDR3 region has the DNA TGCGCCACCACTAGCGGGATCGAGCAGTACTTC. Amino acid sequence: CATTSGIEQYF.

This clonotype showed up many times. J is TRBJ2-7 and V is TRBV28, with 12 bases that match TRBD2. The ends lost 5 bases at V and 0 bases at J; junction bases unmatched: 5. Germline V CDR1 and CDR2: MDHEN, SYDVKM. The CDR3 sequence is 16 residues long. The CDR3 sequence is CASSAPTSGSSYEQYF. CDR3 bases: TGTGCCAGCAGTGCCCCGACTAGCGGGAGCTCCTACGAGCAGTACTTC.

The chain is built from TRBV28 and TRBJ1-3; perhaps TRBD1 as D (5 bases). CDR1 is MDHEN and CDR2 is SYDVKM in the germline V gene. The CDR3 runs to 13 residues. Trimming stripped 5 bases from V and 9 bases from J, with 14 bases between. In nucleotides, the CDR3 is TGTGCCAGCAGTCCGGGGGGGGTTAGCACCATATATTTT. Encoded protein: CASSPGGVSTIYF.

In this sample, this clonotype turned up many times. V gene TRBV28 combines with J gene TRBJ2-5; D perhaps matches TRBD1 (6 bases). V was clipped by 7 bases and J by 3 bases, with 18 bases between them. The CDR3 length is 15 residues. Germline V gene lookup returns CDR1 MDHEN and CDR2 SYDVKM. DNA for the CDR3: TGTGCCAGCACCGAGGGGGTCTCCACCAAAGAGACCCAGTACTTC. Encoded protein: CASTEGVSTKETQYF.

The rearrangement joins TRBV28 to TRBJ2-3; 7 nucleotides match TRBD2. V was clipped by 4 bases and J by 8 bases; unmatched bases: 9. There are 14 residues in the CDR3. Germline CDR1 reads MDHEN; CDR2 reads SYDVKM. CDR3 in amino acids: CASSYGGSVGTQYF. For the CDR3, the DNA is TGTGCCAGCAGTTATGGCGGGAGCGTAGGTACGCAGTATTTT.

This clonotype has a handful of counts. This chain uses TRBV19 with TRBJ1-3; no clear D gene. The CDR3 has 18 residues. The germline CDR1 and CDR2 sequences are LNHDA and SQIVND (reference sequence). V was cut by 3 bases and J by 0 bases, with 18 bases left in between. In DNA, the CDR3 is TGTGCCAGTAGTATTGCCCCGGACCTCCTCGGCTCTGGAAACACCATATATTTT. Translating gives CASSIAPDLLGSGNTIYF.

This clonotype was detected only a few times. The rearrangement joins TRBV9 to TRBJ1-6, with TRBD1 matching over 7 bases. The V gene end was trimmed by 0 bases and the J gene end by 7 bases; junction bases not matched to a gene: 7. The CDR3 covers 16 residues. In germline, CDR1 is SGDLS, CDR2 YYNGEE. CDR3 nucleotides: TGTGCCAGCAGCGTAGGGCCCGGGACAGAGAATTCACCCCTCCACTTT. This gives the protein CASSVGPGTENSPLHF.

The rearrangement uses TRBV6-2 or TRBV6-3 and TRBJ2-7; D is unresolved. V lost 5 bases to trimming and J lost 5 bases, with 10 bases between them. The CDR3 covers 12 residues. CDR1 is MNHEY, CDR2 SVGEGT, per germline. CDR3 residues: CASSNEGHEQYF. CDR3 DNA: TGTGCCAGCAGTAACGAAGGTCACGAGCAGTACTTC.

This clonotype was observed at least ten times. The chain combines TRBV6-1 with TRBJ2-7, with 10 positions matching TRBD2. Unmatched junction bases numbered 10, after V lost 7 bases and J lost 7 bases. The CDR3 sequence is 14 residues long. From germline, CDR1 is MNHNS and CDR2 SASEGT. The DNA for the CDR3 is TGTGCCAGCAAGCTAGCGGGAGTCGCGGGAGAGCAGTACTTC. Protein product: CASKLAGVAGEQYF.

This clonotype was counted many times. The chain uses TRBV5-6 and TRBJ2-7; 11 bases match TRBD2. Losses at the gene ends were 4 bases for V and 5 bases for J; bases not matched to a gene: 8. Germline V CDR1 and CDR2: SGHDT, YYEEEE. The length of the CDR3 is 15 residues. CDR3 coding DNA: TGTGCCAGCAGCCCGGGGGCTAGCGGGAGGAACGAGCAGTACTTC. Amino acids: CASSPGASGRNEQYF.

This clonotype showed up many times. The V and J genes are TRBV28 and TRBJ1-2; weak D call: TRBD1 (5 bases). The germline V gene has CDR1 MDHEN and CDR2 SYDVKM. This CDR3 is 12 amino acids long. V lost 6 bases, J lost 8 bases, and 13 bases lay in between. DNA for the CDR3: TGTGCCAGCAGCACGGGACGGATCGGCTACACCTTC. This codes for CASSTGRIGYTF.

The table lists this clonotype with many counts. The rearrangement links TRBV11-2 to TRBJ1-1; no clear D. Between the trimmed V and J ends, which lost 2 bases and 5 bases, there was a span of 15 bases. This CDR3 has 15 amino acids. Germline V gene lookup returns CDR1 SGHAT and CDR2 FQNNGV. CDR3 nucleotides: TGTGCCAGCAGCTTACTCGGTCTTCAAGGTACTGAAGCTTTCTTT. The encoded protein is CASSLLGLQGTEAFF.